The text below deals with one T cell receptor beta chain. Germline V gives CDR1 SGHNT, CDR2 YENEEA. V lost 5 bases, J lost 2 bases, and 10 bases stayed unmatched. The CDR3 is made up of 16 amino acids. Produced via immunoSEQ multiplex PCR; TCRdb's table is partial and in-frame only. The repertoire holds about 79,000 clones, about nine tenths seen once, with less than 0.6% in the top ten. The data were taken from a study of T cell changes during pregnancy in multiple sclerosis. The clonotype comes from a female donor with multiple sclerosis, enrolled in a pregnancy study. The sample in question was CD4+ T cells from peripheral blood mononuclear cells, obtained in the second trimester of pregnancy. The chain has TRBV11-3 and TRBJ2-7, with 9 bases fitting TRBD1. CDR3 nucleotides: TGTGCCAGCAGCGCCAGAACAGGGGGCAAGGCCTACGAGCAGTACTTC. This encodes CASSARTGGKAYEQYF. The whole variable domain, filled in from reference TRBV11-3 and TRBJ2-7, reads EAGVVQSPRYKIIEKKQPVAFWCNPISGHNTLYWYLQNLGQGPELLIRYENEEAVDDSQLPKDRFSAERLKGVDSTLKIQPAELGDSAVYLCASSARTGGKAYEQYFGPGTRLTVT.